This T cell receptor (beta chain) was captured by sequencing in a study of CD8 T cell repertoires and HIV-1 epitope variants. Study-wide context: The baseline condition was 1M T cells left uncultured.

Germline V gene lookup returns CDR1 SGHTA and CDR2 FQGNSA. The trim removed 3 bases at V and 9 bases at J, leaving 6 bases unmatched. This CDR3 has 15 residues. General study results and limits: Only beta chains were identified, marking proliferation to antigen, not function.

Here immunoSEQ multiplex PCR was the method, and the copy in TCRdb shows in-frame clones only, minus some. This table has a few thousand clones, 64% appearing once. On this clone itself: No antigen is known for it.

This receptor was identified in a male donor with HIV. The chain recombines TRBV7-2 with TRBJ2-1; 12 nucleotides match TRBD2. The sequenced material came from cultured CD8+ T cells derived from PBMCs. CDR3 amino acids: CASSFSSGGAGEQFF. CDR3 nucleotides: TGTGCCAGCAGCTTTTCTAGCGGGGGGGCCGGTGAGCAGTTCTTC.